What follows are 24 T cell receptor beta chains derived from one specimen sequenced in a study of T cell responses to AZD1222 COVID-19 vaccine (dated by TCRdb to the early 2020s). Taken with the paper, the label for time point translates to: baseline before first vaccination. Libraries came from the immunoSEQ multiplex PCR assay. This immuneACCESS table, as held by TCRdb, lists in-frame sequences with V and J called but not all clones. Of the missing ones, under half trace to an unresolved V gene in checked studies; the others have no known cause. The sample table contains 95,000 to 100,000 clones; only one count was recorded for about 88% of them. The top ten clones comprise around 1.5% of the sample. The sequences come from peripheral blood, collected on day 0 of AZD1222 vaccination. These receptors were collected from an adult in good health.

This chain connects TRBV19 to TRBJ2-3, with TRBD1 as a possible D gene (6 bases). V lost 10 bases and J lost 0, with 11 bases in between. Per the germline V gene, CDR1 is LNHDA and CDR2 is SQIVND (reference sequence). The CDR3 spans 13 residues. CDR3 amino acids: CATGQGSTDTQYF. CDR3 DNA sequence: TGTGCCACGGGGCAGGGGAGCACAGATACGCAGTATTTT.

This rearrangement joins TRBV7-2 to TRBJ2-5; 7 bases map to TRBD1. J gave up 5 bases and V 6 bases, and 3 bases lay outside the gene matches. The CDR3 runs to 12 residues. CDR1 SGHTA and CDR2 FQGNSA come from the germline V gene. The CDR3 is CASSPQGETQYF. CDR3 DNA: TGTGCCAGCAGTCCACAGGGGGAGACCCAGTACTTC.

This clone was seen once. This sequence joins TRBV11-1 and TRBJ2-7; possibly TRBD1 for D (8 bases). Germline V lookup: CDR1 SGHAT, CDR2 FQDESV (reference sequence). The germline V and J ends were trimmed by 4 bases and 6 bases, with 19 bases remaining between them. The length of the CDR3 is 15 residues. CDR3: CASSWSSGGGGEQYF. CDR3 nucleotide sequence: TGTGCCAGCAGCTGGTCTTCAGGGGGCGGGGGCGAGCAGTACTTC.

The CDR3 reads CASSASFGPTQNYGYTF. The CDR3 region has the DNA TGTGCCAGCAGCGCCTCGTTCGGCCCCACTCAAAACTATGGCTACACCTTC. The chain carries TRBV9 and TRBJ1-2; unclear D gene. Trimming took off 3 bases at V and 2 bases at J, with 20 bases between the two ends. This CDR3 spans 17 amino acids. Germline CDR1 and CDR2: SGDLS and YYNGEE.

With respect to this clone: Other DNA sequences in this sample translate to the same CDR3. The genes are TRBV6-5 and TRBJ1-4; D not certain. Trimming pared 6 bases from V and 2 bases from J, leaving 10 bases between. Germline V gene lookup returns CDR1 MNHEY and CDR2 SVGAGI. The CDR3 runs to 14 residues. CDR3 loop: CASSYSETNEKLFF. For the CDR3, the DNA is TGTGCCAGCAGCTACAGTGAGACTAATGAAAAACTGTTTTTT.

The V gene is TRBV18, the J gene TRBJ2-1; 11 bases line up with TRBD2. This CDR3 has 16 residues. Germline loops: CDR1 KGHSH, CDR2 LQKENI. The V segment lost 3 bases and the J segment 2 bases; nucleotides outside the gene matches: 3. CDR3 amino acids: CASSPGTSGTYNEQFF. The CDR3 DNA is TGTGCCAGCTCACCCGGGACTAGCGGAACCTACAATGAGCAGTTCTTC.

The rearrangement joins TRBV4-1 to TRBJ1-5, with 10 bases aligning to TRBD1. CDR3 length: 18 amino acids. The V and J ends lost 2 bases and 4 bases, in that order; junction bases with no gene match: 11. CDR1 MGHRA and CDR2 YSYEKL come from the germline V gene. This CDR3 reads CASSQLPGQGRGNQPQHF. CDR3 nucleotides: TGCGCCAGCAGCCAACTACCGGGACAGGGGCGCGGGAATCAGCCCCAGCATTTT.

V usage is TRBV7-9 and J usage is TRBJ2-1; D might be TRBD2 (5 bases). Germline V gene sequence: CDR1 SEHNR, CDR2 FQNEAQ (reference sequence). The CDR3 contains 16 residues. Trimming stripped 4 bases from V and 0 bases from J, with 13 bases between. The CDR3 DNA reads TGTGCCAGCAGCTCCGTTTACGGGATCTCCTACAATGAGCAGTTCTTC. As protein: CASSSVYGISYNEQFF.

This clone was counted only a few times. The chain is built from TRBV5-1 and TRBJ1-4, with D unclear. Germline assignment: CDR1 SGHRS and CDR2 YFSETQ. CDR3 size: 15 residues. The germline V and J ends were trimmed by 5 bases and 0 bases, with 11 bases remaining between them. The CDR3 protein is CASRHSLATNEKLFF. CDR3 DNA: TGCGCCAGCAGGCACAGCCTTGCAACTAATGAAAAACTGTTTTTT.

J is TRBJ1-1 and V is TRBV5-1; 10 nucleotides agree with TRBD1. The V segment lost 1 base and the J segment 5 bases; nucleotides outside the gene matches: 2. Per the germline V gene, CDR1 is SGHRS and CDR2 is YFSETQ. The CDR3 totals 14 residues. In nucleotides, the CDR3 is TGCGCCAGCAGCTTGATGGACAGGGGGACTGAAGCTTTCTTT. Translating gives CASSLMDRGTEAFF.

The V call is TRBV28, the J call TRBJ1-2; 8 bases line up with TRBD1. This CDR3 has 14 residues. After removal of 3 bases from V and 8 bases from J, the junction contained 8 bases not matched to a gene. The germline V gene has CDR1 MDHEN and CDR2 SYDVKM. The CDR3 coding sequence is TGTGCCAGCAGTTTCCTTGGACAGGGTGACGGCTACACCTTC. As protein: CASSFLGQGDGYTF.

The V call is TRBV5-1, the J call TRBJ1-6, with a possible D match to TRBD1 (5 bases). Trimming left V 4 bases short and J 3 bases short, with 17 bases between. The CDR3 sequence is 17 residues long. Germline V gene lookup returns CDR1 SGHRS and CDR2 YFSETQ. The DNA for the CDR3 is TGCGCCAGCAGCCACCGGGACCCAGCGGACTATAATTCACCCCTCCACTTT. Translated: CASSHRDPADYNSPLHF.

The chain combines TRBV4-2 with TRBJ1-6; D might be TRBD1 (6 bases). The germline V gene encodes CDR1 LGHNA and CDR2 YNFKEQ. The V gene lost 4 bases and the J gene lost 6 bases, with 13 bases spanning the gap. The CDR3 is 15 amino acids. CDR3 nucleotides: TGTGCCAGCAGCCTGGGGGGCCAGAGTAATTCACCCCTCCACTTT. This encodes CASSLGGQSNSPLHF.

The rearrangement links TRBV28 to TRBJ1-2; 10 bases fit TRBD1. V trimming: 5 bases; J trimming: 2 bases; junction bases outside the gene matches: 14. The CDR3 is 18 amino acids. The germline V gene has CDR1 MDHEN and CDR2 SYDVKM. CDR3 amino acids: CASSPRTGGRSQNYGYTF. The DNA of the CDR3 is TGTGCCAGCAGTCCTAGGACAGGGGGGCGGTCGCAGAACTATGGCTACACCTTC.

This clone was seen a few times. The gene calls are TRBV10-3 and TRBJ1-1; D not resolved. Trimming shortened V by 6 bases and J by 5 bases, and 19 bases separated the two germline ends. The CDR3 spans 15 residues. The germline gives CDR1 ENHRY, CDR2 SYGVKD. CDR3 amino acids: CAIRPGATLRTEAFF. Here the CDR3 DNA reads TGTGCCATCAGACCGGGTGCAACCTTGAGGACTGAAGCTTTCTTT.

The genes are TRBV14 and TRBJ2-7; 12 positions match TRBD1. Unmatched junction bases numbered 4, after V lost 2 bases and J lost 2 bases. The CDR3 is made up of 16 amino acids. Per germline, CDR1 SGHDN and CDR2 FVKESK. Here the CDR3 DNA reads TGTGCCAGCAGCCAACCGGGACAGGGGGCCACCTACGAGCAGTACTTC. Protein sequence: CASSQPGQGATYEQYF.

The J gene is TRBJ1-2, the V gene TRBV29-1; the match to TRBD1 covers 9 bases. Germline V CDR1 and CDR2: SQVTM, ANQGSEA. V lost 2 bases, J lost 6 bases, and 4 bases stayed unmatched. The CDR3 has 13 residues. CDR3 residues: CSVERWTGDGYTF. CDR3 bases: TGCAGCGTTGAACGGTGGACAGGGGATGGCTACACCTTC.

This sequence joins TRBV28 and TRBJ1-1; D is undetermined. The CDR3 covers 12 residues. Trimming removed 0 bases at V and 10 bases at J, with 9 bases between. Germline V gene sequence: CDR1 MDHEN, CDR2 SYDVKM. The CDR3 DNA sequence: TGTGCCAGCAGTTTATGGGCTTCCCCAGCTTTCTTT. Its translation is CASSLWASPAFF.

The chain employs TRBV5-1 and TRBJ1-1, with D possibly being TRBD1 (5 bases). This CDR3 has 13 residues. Trimming left V 6 bases short and J 3 bases short, with 12 bases between. The germline V gene encodes CDR1 SGHRS and CDR2 YFSETQ. The CDR3 loop reads CASTRLGDTEAFF. For the CDR3, the DNA is TGCGCCAGCACCCGGTTGGGGGACACTGAAGCTTTCTTT. Supplemented by reference TRBV5-1 and TRBJ1-1, the full variable domain reads KAGVTQTPRYLIKTRGQQVTLSCSPISGHRSVSWYQQTPGQGLQFLFEYFSETQRNKGNFPGRFSGRQFSNSRSEMNVSTLELGDSALYLCASTRLGDTEAFFGQGTRLTVV.

The rearrangement uses TRBV6-2 or TRBV6-3 and TRBJ1-5; no clear D gene. CDR1 is MNHEY, CDR2 SVGEGT, per germline. The CDR3 totals 14 residues. The V gene lost 2 bases and the J gene lost 3 bases, with 8 bases spanning the gap. Here the CDR3 reads CASSYMGNNQPQHF. The DNA of the CDR3 is TGTGCCAGCAGTTACATGGGGAACAATCAGCCCCAGCATTTT.

The V and J genes are TRBV4-1 and TRBJ1-2, with D perhaps TRBD1 (6 bases). V was trimmed by 4 bases and J by 3 bases, leaving 15 bases between them. CDR3 length: 15 amino acids. Germline V lookup: CDR1 MGHRA, CDR2 YSYEKL. The CDR3 DNA reads TGCGCCAGCAGCCTCATACAGGGTACGGACTATGGCTACACCTTC. Amino acids: CASSLIQGTDYGYTF.

V gene TRBV19 combines with J gene TRBJ1-1; D is uncertain. There are 13 residues in the CDR3. From germline, CDR1 is LNHDA and CDR2 SQIVND (reference sequence). V shed 5 bases and J shed 3 bases, with 10 bases lying between them. CDR3 nucleotide sequence: TGTGCCAGTAGTTCGTACCGGGACACTGAAGCTTTCTTT. Translation gives CASSSYRDTEAFF.

The rearrangement joins TRBV18 to TRBJ1-2; the D gene is possibly TRBD1 (6 bases). The CDR3 totals 14 residues. Germline CDR1 KGHSH, CDR2 LQKENI. Trimming left V 1 base short and J 3 bases short, with 9 bases between. The CDR3 is CASSPQAGDYGYTF. The CDR3 nucleotides are TGTGCCAGCTCACCACAGGCAGGGGACTATGGCTACACCTTC.

The chain couples TRBV29-1 to TRBJ2-3; D is uncertain. The ends were cut back, 1 base at V and 1 base at J, with 9 bases in the middle. Germline CDR1 is SQVTM and CDR2 is ANQGSEA. The length of the CDR3 is 14 residues. CDR3 sequence: CSVEGPDGTDTQYF. CDR3 DNA: TGCAGCGTTGAAGGTCCCGACGGCACAGATACGCAGTATTTT.